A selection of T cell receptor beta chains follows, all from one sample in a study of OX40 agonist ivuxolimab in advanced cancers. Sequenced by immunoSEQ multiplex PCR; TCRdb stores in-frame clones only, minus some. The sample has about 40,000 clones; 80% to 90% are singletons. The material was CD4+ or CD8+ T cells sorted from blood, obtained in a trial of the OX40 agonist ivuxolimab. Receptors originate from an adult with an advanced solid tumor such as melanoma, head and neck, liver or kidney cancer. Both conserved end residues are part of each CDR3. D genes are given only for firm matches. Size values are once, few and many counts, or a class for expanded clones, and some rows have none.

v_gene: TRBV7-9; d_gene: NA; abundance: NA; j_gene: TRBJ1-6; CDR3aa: CASSLMGRTYNSPLHF; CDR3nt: TGTGCCAGCAGCTTGATGGGACGGACCTATAATTCACCCCTCCACTTT
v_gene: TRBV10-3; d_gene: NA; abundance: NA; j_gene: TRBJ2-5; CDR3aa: CAIRGGGGQEGETQYF; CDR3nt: TGTGCCATCAGAGGAGGAGGGGGCCAAGAGGGAGAGACCCAGTACTTC
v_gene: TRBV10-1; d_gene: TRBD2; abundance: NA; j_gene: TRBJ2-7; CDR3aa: CASREISGDTSYEQYF; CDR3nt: TGCGCCAGCAGGGAGATCAGCGGGGATACCTCCTACGAGCAGTACTTC
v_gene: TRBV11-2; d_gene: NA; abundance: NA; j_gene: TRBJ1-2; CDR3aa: CASSLVGRVRGYTF; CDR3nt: TGTGCCAGCAGCTTAGTAGGGCGGGTTCGGGGCTACACCTTC
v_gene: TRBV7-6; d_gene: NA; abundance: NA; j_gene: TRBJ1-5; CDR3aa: CASSNLSGWKPNSNQPQHF; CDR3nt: TGTGCCAGCAGCAACCTCTCCGGGTGGAAGCCGAATAGCAATCAGCCCCAGCATTTT
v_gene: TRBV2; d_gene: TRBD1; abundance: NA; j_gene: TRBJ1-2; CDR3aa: CASSDWEDRANGYTF; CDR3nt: TGTGCCAGCAGTGATTGGGAGGACAGGGCCAATGGCTACACCTTC
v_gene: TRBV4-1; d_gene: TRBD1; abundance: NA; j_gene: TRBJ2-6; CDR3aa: CASSPGQGSLSGANVLTF; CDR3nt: TGCGCCAGCAGCCCCGGACAGGGGTCTCTCTCTGGGGCCAACGTCCTGACTTTC
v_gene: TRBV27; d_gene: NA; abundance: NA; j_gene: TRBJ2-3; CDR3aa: CASSLELASRFLPTDTQYF; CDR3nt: TGTGCCAGCAGTTTAGAGCTAGCGAGTAGGTTCCTTCCCACAGATACGCAGTATTTT
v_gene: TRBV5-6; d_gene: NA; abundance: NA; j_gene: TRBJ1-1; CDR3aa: CASSLAGQATEAFF; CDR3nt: TGTGCCAGCAGCTTGGCCGGACAAGCCACTGAAGCTTTCTTT
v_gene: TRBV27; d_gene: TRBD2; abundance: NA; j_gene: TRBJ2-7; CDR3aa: CASTPGTSGYEQYF; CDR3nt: TGTGCCAGCACCCCCGGGACTAGCGGATACGAGCAGTACTTC
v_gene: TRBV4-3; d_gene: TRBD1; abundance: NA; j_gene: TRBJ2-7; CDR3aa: CASSQGKGAYEQYF; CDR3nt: TGCGCCAGCAGCCAAGGGAAGGGGGCGTACGAGCAGTACTTC
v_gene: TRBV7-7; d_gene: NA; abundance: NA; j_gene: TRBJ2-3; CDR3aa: CASSLIFLGRDTQYF; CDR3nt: TGTGCTAGCAGCTTAATTTTCCTCGGACGGGATACGCAGTATTTT
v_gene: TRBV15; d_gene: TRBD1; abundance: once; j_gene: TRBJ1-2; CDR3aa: CATSRTGYGYTF; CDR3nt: TGTGCCACCAGCAGGACAGGGTATGGCTACACCTTC
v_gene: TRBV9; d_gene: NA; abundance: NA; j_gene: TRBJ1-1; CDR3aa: CASSVARGENTEAFF; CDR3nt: TGTGCCAGCAGCGTAGCTCGAGGGGAGAACACTGAAGCTTTCTTT
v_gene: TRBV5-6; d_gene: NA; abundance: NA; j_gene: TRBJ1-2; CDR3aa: CASSLASGADGYTF; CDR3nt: TGTGCCAGCAGCTTGGCCTCTGGGGCGGATGGCTACACCTTC
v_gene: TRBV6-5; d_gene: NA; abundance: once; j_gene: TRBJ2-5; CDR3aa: CASSYSIGQETQYF; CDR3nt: TGTGCCAGCAGTTACTCGATCGGGCAAGAGACCCAGTACTTC
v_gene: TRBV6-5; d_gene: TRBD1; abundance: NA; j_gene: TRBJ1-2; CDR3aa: CASSVRDRSIYGYTF; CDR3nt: TGTGCCAGCAGTGTCCGGGACAGGTCGATCTATGGCTACACCTTC
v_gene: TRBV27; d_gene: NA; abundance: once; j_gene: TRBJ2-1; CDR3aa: CASSLSGGSYNEQFF; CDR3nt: TGTGCCAGCAGTTTATCCGGGGGCTCCTACAATGAGCAGTTCTTC
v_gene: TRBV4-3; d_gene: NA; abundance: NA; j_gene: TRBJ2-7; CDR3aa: CASSQFEGGYEQYF; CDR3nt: TGCGCCAGCAGCCAATTTGAAGGGGGCTACGAGCAGTACTTC
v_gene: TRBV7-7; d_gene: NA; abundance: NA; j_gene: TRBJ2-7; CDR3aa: CASSPGPRSYEQYF; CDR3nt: TGTGCTAGCAGTCCCGGGCCCCGATCCTACGAGCAGTACTTC
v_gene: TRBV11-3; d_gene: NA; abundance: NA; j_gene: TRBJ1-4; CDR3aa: CASSLAGVANEKLFF; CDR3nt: TGTGCCAGCAGCTTAGCCGGGGTAGCTAATGAAAAACTGTTTTTT
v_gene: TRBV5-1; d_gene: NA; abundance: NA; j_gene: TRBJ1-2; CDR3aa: CASSLAGTAYGYTF; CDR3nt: TGCGCCAGCAGCTTGGCCGGCACAGCCTATGGCTACACCTTC
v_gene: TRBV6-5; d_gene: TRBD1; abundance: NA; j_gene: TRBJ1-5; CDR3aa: CASRTGVDSNQPQHF; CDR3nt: TGTGCCAGCAGAACAGGGGTCGATAGCAATCAGCCCCAGCATTTT
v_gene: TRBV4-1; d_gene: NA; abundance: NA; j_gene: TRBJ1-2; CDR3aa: CASSQESVNYGYTF; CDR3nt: TGCGCCAGCAGCCAAGAATCCGTAAACTATGGCTACACCTTC
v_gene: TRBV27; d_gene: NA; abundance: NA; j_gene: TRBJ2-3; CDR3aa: CASSLMGADTQYF; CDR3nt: TGTGCCAGCAGTTTAATGGGAGCAGATACGCAGTATTTT
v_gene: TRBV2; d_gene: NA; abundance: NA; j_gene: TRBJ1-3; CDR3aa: CASPALVRDGSSGNTIYF; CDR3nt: TGTGCCAGCCCTGCTTTGGTGCGAGACGGTTCTTCTGGAAACACCATATATTTT
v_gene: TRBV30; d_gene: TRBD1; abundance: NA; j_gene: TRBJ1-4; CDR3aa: CAWGGTGYEKLFF; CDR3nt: TGTGCCTGGGGCGGGACAGGTTACGAAAAACTGTTTTTT
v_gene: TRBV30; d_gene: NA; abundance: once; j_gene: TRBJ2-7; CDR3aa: CAWGGSELEQYF; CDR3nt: TGTGCCTGGGGGGGTTCTGAACTCGAGCAGTACTTC
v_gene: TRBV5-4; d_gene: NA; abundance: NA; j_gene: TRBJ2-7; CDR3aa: CASAGGTGIYHEQYF; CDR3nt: TGTGCCAGCGCGGGAGGGACAGGGATCTATCACGAGCAGTACTTC
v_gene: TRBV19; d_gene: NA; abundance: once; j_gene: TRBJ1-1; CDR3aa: CASSIGNGEAFF; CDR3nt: TGTGCCAGTAGTATAGGGAACGGTGAAGCTTTCTTT
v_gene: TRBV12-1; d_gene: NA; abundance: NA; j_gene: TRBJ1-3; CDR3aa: CASSFQPRDSGNTIYF; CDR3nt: TGTGCCAGCAGCTTTCAACCGCGAGATTCTGGAAACACCATATATTTT
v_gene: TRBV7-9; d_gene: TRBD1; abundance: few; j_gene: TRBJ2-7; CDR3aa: CASSLTGFSYNPSEQYF; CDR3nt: TGTGCCAGCAGCTTGACAGGGTTCTCCTACAATCCATCCGAGCAGTACTTC
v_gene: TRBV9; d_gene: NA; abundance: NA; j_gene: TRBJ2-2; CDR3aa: CASSLEGTSNTGELFF; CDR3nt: TGTGCCAGCAGCTTAGAGGGGACTTCGAACACCGGGGAGCTGTTTTTT
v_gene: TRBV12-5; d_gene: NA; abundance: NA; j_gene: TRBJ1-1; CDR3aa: CASGSHGHKNTEAFF; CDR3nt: TGTGCTAGTGGTTCGCATGGACACAAGAACACTGAAGCTTTCTTT
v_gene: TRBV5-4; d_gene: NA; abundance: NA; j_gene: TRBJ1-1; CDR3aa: CASSSQGNWNTEAFF; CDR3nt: TGTGCCAGCAGCTCCCAGGGGAATTGGAACACTGAAGCTTTCTTT
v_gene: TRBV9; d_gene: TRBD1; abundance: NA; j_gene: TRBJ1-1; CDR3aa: CASSSYDRGTEAFF; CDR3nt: TGTGCCAGCAGCTCTTACGACAGGGGCACTGAAGCTTTCTTT
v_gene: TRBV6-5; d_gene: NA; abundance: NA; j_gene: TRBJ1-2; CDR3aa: CASSYSSSSNYGYTF; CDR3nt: TGTGCCAGCAGTTACTCGTCCAGCTCTAACTATGGCTACACCTTC
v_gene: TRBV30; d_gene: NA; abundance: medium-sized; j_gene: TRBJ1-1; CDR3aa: CAWSERGYTEAFF; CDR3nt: TGTGCCTGGAGCGAGAGGGGGTACACTGAAGCTTTCTTT
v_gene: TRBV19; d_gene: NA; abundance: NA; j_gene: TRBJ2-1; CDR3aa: CATLITGAFYNEQFF; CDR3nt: TGTGCCACTCTAATAACGGGGGCCTTTTACAATGAGCAGTTCTTC
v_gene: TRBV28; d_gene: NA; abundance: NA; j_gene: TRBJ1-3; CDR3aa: CASSLRRGGNTIYF; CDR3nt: TGTGCCAGCAGTTTAAGGAGGGGTGGAAACACCATATATTTT
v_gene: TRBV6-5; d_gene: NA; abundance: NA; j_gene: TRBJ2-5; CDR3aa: CASKGSETQYF; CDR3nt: TGTGCCAGCAAGGGGAGCGAGACCCAGTACTTC
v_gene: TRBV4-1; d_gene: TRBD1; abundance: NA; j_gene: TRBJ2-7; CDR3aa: CASSPGTENEQYF; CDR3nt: TGCGCCAGCAGTCCCGGGACAGAAAACGAGCAGTACTTC
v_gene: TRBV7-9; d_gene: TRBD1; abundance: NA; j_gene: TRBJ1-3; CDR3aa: CASSLDRGHGNTIYF; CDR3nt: TGTGCCAGCAGCTTAGACAGGGGGCACGGAAACACCATATATTTT
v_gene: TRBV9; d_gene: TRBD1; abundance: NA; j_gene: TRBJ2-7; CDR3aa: CASSPRTGSSYEQYF; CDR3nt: TGTGCCAGCAGCCCCCGGACAGGGAGCTCCTACGAGCAGTACTTC
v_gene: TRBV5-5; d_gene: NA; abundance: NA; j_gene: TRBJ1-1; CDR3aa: CASSLNTAYTEAFF; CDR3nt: TGTGCCAGCAGCTTAAATACAGCCTACACTGAAGCTTTCTTT
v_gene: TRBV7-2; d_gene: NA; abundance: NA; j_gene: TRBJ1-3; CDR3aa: CASGEEPADGNTIYF; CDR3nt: TGTGCCAGCGGGGAGGAGCCCGCAGATGGAAACACCATATATTTT
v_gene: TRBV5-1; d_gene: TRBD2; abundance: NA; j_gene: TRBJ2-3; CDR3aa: CASSPRAGGRTDTQYF; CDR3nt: TGCGCCAGCAGCCCCCGGGCGGGGGGGCGTACAGATACGCAGTATTTT
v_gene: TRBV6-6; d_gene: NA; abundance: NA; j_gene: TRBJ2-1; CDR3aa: CASTLLEYNEQFF; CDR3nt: TGTGCCAGCACCTTATTAGAATACAATGAGCAGTTCTTC
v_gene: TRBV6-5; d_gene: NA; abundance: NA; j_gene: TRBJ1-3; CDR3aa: CASSYSDSSGNTIYF; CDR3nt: TGTGCCAGCAGTTACTCGGATAGCTCTGGAAACACCATATATTTT
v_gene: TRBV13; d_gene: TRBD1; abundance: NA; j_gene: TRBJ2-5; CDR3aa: CASSTGDRGRGETQYF; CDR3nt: TGTGCCAGCAGCACCGGCGACAGGGGTCGGGGAGAGACCCAGTACTTC
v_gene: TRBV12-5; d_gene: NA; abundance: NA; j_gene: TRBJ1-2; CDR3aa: CASGSPQTVGYGYTF; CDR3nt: TGTGCTAGTGGTTCCCCCCAGACAGTTGGCTATGGCTACACCTTC
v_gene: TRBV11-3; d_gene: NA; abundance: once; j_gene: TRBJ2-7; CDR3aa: CASGLSSYEQYF; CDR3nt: TGTGCCAGCGGATTAAGCTCCTACGAGCAGTACTTC
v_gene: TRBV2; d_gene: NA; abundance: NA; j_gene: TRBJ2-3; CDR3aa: CASRGPKDTQYF; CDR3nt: TGTGCCAGCAGGGGACCTAAGGATACGCAGTATTTT
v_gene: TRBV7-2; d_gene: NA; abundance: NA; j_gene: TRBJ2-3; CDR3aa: CASSLVGGYDTQYF; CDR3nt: TGTGCCAGCAGCTTAGTGGGTGGGTACGATACGCAGTATTTT
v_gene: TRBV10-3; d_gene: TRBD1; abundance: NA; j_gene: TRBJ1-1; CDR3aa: CAISEMGQATPRNTEAFF; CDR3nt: TGTGCCATCAGTGAGATGGGACAGGCCACCCCAAGGAACACTGAAGCTTTCTTT
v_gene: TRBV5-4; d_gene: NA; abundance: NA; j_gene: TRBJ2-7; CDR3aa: CASSLTPGWREQYF; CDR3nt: TGTGCCAGCAGCTTGACTCCCGGCTGGAGGGAGCAGTACTTC
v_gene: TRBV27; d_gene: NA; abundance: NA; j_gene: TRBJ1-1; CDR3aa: CASRTISRTEAFF; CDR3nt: TGTGCCAGCAGAACTATTTCTCGGACTGAAGCTTTCTTT